This T cell receptor beta chain was profiled in a study of blood T cell repertoires in COVID-19. Study-wide background: Sites in the United States, Italy and Spain provided acute and convalescent COVID-19 samples. PBMCs, B-cell-depleted T cells, or T cells provided the cDNA or gDNA that made up the material.

Germline CDR1 SGHTA, CDR2 FQGNSA. V gave up 1 base and J gave up 11 bases; unmatched junction bases: 5. This CDR3 is built from 12 residues. Original processing notes: The assay estimated nucleated cells by amplifying reference gene primers. TCRdb's copy holds only in-frame clones and misses some; the assay was immunoSEQ multiplex PCR. V and J calls plus clone size are reproduced from that table; the DNA served to infer D and trimming. The sample has approximately 100,000 clones; 81% are singletons. Sequencing was carried out using peripheral blood. The chain joins TRBV7-2 to TRBJ2-7, with 7 nucleotides matching TRBD2. The clonotype originates from a human donor in a cohort sampled during active COVID-19. CDR3 in DNA: TGTGCCAGCAGCTTAGGTCAGGGAGGGAAGTACTTC. Translated, it gives CASSLGQGGKYF. The full variable domain, in which reference TRBV7-2 and TRBJ2-7 provide the parts outside the CDR3, is GAGVSQSPSNKVTEKGKDVELRCDPISGHTALYWYRQSLGQGLEFLIYFQGNSAPDKSGLPSDRFSAERTGGSVSTLTIQRTQQEDSAVYLCASSLGQGGKYFGPGTRLTVT.